Given below is one TCR beta chain in context. The data originate from a study of cytomegalovirus exposure and HLA in healthy donors. With 60 Vbeta and 13 Jbeta primers, the PCR was carried out. Sequencing was performed with immunoSEQ multiplex PCR; in TCRdb, only in-frame clones are kept and a portion is missing. The sample has fewer than 250,000 clones; roughly 80% are singletons. Per the germline V gene, CDR1 is MNHEY and CDR2 is SVGAGI. V shed 3 bases and J shed 0 bases, with 11 bases lying between them. The CDR3 is 15 amino acids. The chain recombines TRBV6-5 with TRBJ1-2; TRBD1 is a possible D gene (6 bases). The sequence was obtained from a woman in her twenties or thirties in good health and CMV-seropositive. Sequencing was carried out using PBMCs. The CDR3 nucleotides read TGTGCCAGCAGTTATTTACAGGGATCTAACTATGGCTACACCTTC. Translated, it gives CASSYLQGSNYGYTF.